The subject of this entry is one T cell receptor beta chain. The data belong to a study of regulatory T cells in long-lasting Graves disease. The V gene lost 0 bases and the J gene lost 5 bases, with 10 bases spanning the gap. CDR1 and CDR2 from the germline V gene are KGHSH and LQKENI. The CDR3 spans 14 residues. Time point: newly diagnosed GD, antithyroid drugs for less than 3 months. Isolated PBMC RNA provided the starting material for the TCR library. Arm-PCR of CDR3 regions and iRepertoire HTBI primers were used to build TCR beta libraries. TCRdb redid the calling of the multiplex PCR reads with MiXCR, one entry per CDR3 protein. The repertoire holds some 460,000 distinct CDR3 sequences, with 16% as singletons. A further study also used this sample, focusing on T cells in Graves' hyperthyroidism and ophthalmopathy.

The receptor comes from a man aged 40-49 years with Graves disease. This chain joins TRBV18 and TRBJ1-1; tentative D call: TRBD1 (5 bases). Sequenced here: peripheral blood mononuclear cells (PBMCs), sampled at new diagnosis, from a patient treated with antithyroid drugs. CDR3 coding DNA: TGTGCCAGCTCACCACCGAAAGGGGTAACTGAAGCTTTCTTT. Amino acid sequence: CASSPPKGVTEAFF.